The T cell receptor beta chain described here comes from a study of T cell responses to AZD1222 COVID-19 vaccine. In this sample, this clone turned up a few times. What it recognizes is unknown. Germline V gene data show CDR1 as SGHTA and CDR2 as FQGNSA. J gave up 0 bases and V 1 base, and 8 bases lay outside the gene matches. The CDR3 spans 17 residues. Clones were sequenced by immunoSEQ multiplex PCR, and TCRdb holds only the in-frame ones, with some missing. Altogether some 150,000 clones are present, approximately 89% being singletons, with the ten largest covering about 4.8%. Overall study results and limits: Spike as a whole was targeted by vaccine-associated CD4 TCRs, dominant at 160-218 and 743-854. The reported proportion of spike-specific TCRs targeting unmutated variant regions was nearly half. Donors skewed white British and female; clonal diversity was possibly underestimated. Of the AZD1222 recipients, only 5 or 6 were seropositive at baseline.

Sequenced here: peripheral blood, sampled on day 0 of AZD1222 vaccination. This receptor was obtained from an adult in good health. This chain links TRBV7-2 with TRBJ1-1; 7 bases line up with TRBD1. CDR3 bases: TGTGCCAGCAGCTTAGTGCAGGGGGGCAGTATGAACACTGAAGCTTTCTTT. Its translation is CASSLVQGGSMNTEAFF.